The clone carrying this TCR beta chain was observed a few times. No antigen is known for it. These data belong to a study of cytomegalovirus exposure and HLA in healthy donors. Whole-study context: Of the donors genotyped, 300 to 500 in all, less than 90% fell in the Caucasian-associated ancestry cluster. Overall study results and limits: V- and J-gene trimming of TCR beta was linked (in a later analysis) to a missense DCLRE1C variant. What a later analysis showed was that several of the most significant clusters appeared linked to common viral pathogens.

The PCR contained 60 Vbeta and 13 Jbeta primers. The data were produced by immunoSEQ multiplex PCR, yet TCRdb's version contains in-frame clones alone and is incomplete. This sample carries approximately 110,000 clones, approximately 15% of them seen once, and the ten largest clones take 1.9%. This CDR3 region has 16 residues. Per the germline V gene, CDR1 is GTSNPN and CDR2 is SVGIG (reference sequence). The V and J ends lost 6 bases and 3 bases, in that order; junction bases with no gene match: 8. Source material: PBMCs. The rearrangement links TRBV30 to TRBJ2-2, with 12 bases that match TRBD2. The source of this sequence is a woman between 18 and 30 years old in good health and CMV-seronegative. The CDR3 loop reads CACEPSGGVHTGELFF. The CDR3 DNA is TGTGCCTGTGAACCTAGCGGGGGGGTTCACACCGGGGAGCTGTTTTTT.